This paragraph covers one T cell receptor beta chain sequence. CDR3 length: 17 amino acids. Germline CDR1 is MNHEY and CDR2 is SMNVEV (reference sequence). The V and J ends lost 4 bases and 8 bases, in that order; junction bases with no gene match: 17. The method was immunoSEQ multiplex PCR; TCRdb's version includes in-frame clones alone and lacks a portion of them. The sample has approximately 86,000 clones, approximately 87% seen once; the top ten hold over 2%. This entry comes from a study of control samples from healthy donors and cancer patients. V is TRBV27 and J is TRBJ1-2; 9 nucleotides agree with TRBD1. This receptor was taken from a woman aged 40 to 50 in good health. Sequenced: blood. CDR3 amino acids: CASSSFTGGGLSGGYTF. The CDR3 DNA sequence: TGTGCCAGCAGTTCCTTCACAGGGGGCGGATTGTCTGGGGGCTACACCTTC.